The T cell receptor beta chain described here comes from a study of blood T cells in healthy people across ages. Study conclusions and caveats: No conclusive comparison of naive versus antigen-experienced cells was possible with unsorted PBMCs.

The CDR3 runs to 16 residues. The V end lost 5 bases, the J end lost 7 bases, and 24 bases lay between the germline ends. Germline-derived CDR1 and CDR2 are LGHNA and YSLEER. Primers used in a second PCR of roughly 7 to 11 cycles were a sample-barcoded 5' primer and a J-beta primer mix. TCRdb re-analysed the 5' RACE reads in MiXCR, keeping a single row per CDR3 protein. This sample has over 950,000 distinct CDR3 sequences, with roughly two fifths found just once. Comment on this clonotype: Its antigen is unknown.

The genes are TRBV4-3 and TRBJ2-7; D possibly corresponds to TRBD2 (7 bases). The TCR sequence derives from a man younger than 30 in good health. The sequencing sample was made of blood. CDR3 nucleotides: TGCGCCAGCAGCGAAACTCGGGGGGCCACTTACAATGAGCAGTACTTC. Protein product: CASSETRGATYNEQYF.